This T cell receptor (beta chain) is from a study of T cells expressing NK-cell markers. The germline V gene has CDR1 SGHTA and CDR2 FQGNSA. CDR3 length equals 14 residues. TCRdb re-called the 5' RACE reads and gives one entry per CDR3 protein, without DNA. There are fewer than 400,000 distinct CDR3 sequences in the sample, with about 10% held by the top ten. The J gene is TRBJ2-1, the V gene TRBV7-2; TCRdb's D gene call, TRBD2, goes unchecked for lack of DNA. Sequenced material: blood T cells: a sorted CD56 or NKG2C T cell subset, CD4+ or CD8+ T cells, or bulk PBMC T cells (not recorded which). The TCR comes from a woman aged 50 to 60 in good health. CDR3 in amino acids: CASSPPDFFGVAFF.